A single sample gave rise to the 22 T cell receptor beta chains below, sequenced in a study of shared clonotypes between healthy human individuals. Produced via immunoSEQ multiplex PCR; TCRdb's table is partial and in-frame only. The data hold approximately 1.1 million clones, with around 78% observed a single time. The sample comprised memory CD4+ T cells from PBMCs. The subset was: CD45RA-negative fraction. The source is a young man in good health. Some clones in this sample may be carry-over from other donors' samples.

The gene calls are TRBV4-3 and TRBJ2-4; a weak D match, TRBD1 (5 bases). Trimming removed 1 base at V and 0 bases at J, with 10 bases between. CDR3 length: 16 residues. Germline-derived CDR1 and CDR2 are LGHNA and YSLEER. The CDR3 DNA sequence: TGCGCCAGCAGCCAAGGGGGCACTCTAGCCAAAAACATTCAGTACTTC. Its protein product is CASSQGGTLAKNIQYF.

The chain employs TRBV18 and TRBJ1-4; D not resolved. The CDR3 extends over 16 amino acids. Germline values: CDR1 KGHSH, CDR2 LQKENI. V lost 4 bases to trimming and J lost 6 bases, with 18 bases between them. The CDR3 sequence: CASSLQPGFGDEKLFF. The DNA for the CDR3 is TGTGCCAGCTCACTACAACCGGGGTTCGGAGATGAAAAACTGTTTTTT.

The V call is TRBV5-1, the J call TRBJ1-5; a possible D gene is TRBD1 (6 bases). The CDR3 runs 14 residues. The germline V gene has CDR1 SGHRS and CDR2 YFSETQ. The V and J ends lost 2 bases and 6 bases respectively, with 12 bases between them. The CDR3 nucleotides are TGCGCCAGCAGCTTACAGGGATTAGGTCAGCCCCAGCATTTT. This translates into CASSLQGLGQPQHF.

This chain uses TRBV25-1 with TRBJ1-4, with a tentative D call TRBD1 (6 bases). Germline lookup yields CDR1 MGHDK and CDR2 SYGVNS. The V gene lost 1 base and the J gene lost 3 bases, with 9 bases spanning the gap. This CDR3 region has 15 residues. The CDR3 DNA follows: TGTGCCAGCAGTGAATCGGACAGACCTAATGAAAAACTGTTTTTT. Encoded protein: CASSESDRPNEKLFF.

The chain recombines TRBV27 with TRBJ2-3; D remains ambiguous. V dropped 8 bases and J dropped 1 base, with 19 bases sitting between them. The germline V gene encodes CDR1 MNHEY and CDR2 SMNVEV (reference sequence). The CDR3 is made up of 16 amino acids. The CDR3 nucleotides are TGTGCCAGCCCTACCTCCGCCCGGGCCGGCACAGATACGCAGTATTTT. It encodes CASPTSARAGTDTQYF.

The sample holds one count of this clone. This chain uses TRBV5-4 with TRBJ2-4; possibly TRBD2 for D (5 bases). The CDR3 is 15 residues long. Trimming removed 4 bases from V and 7 bases from J, with 18 bases in between. CDR1 is SGHNT and CDR2 is YYREEE in the germline V gene (reference sequence). The CDR3 protein is CASSHMTAGGNIQYF. The CDR3 region has the DNA TGTGCCAGCAGCCACATGACGGCCGGCGGGAACATTCAGTACTTC.

The gene calls are TRBV28 and TRBJ1-2, with D possibly TRBD1 on 6 matching bases. CDR3 length: 15 amino acids. Germline lookup yields CDR1 MDHEN and CDR2 SYDVKM. Trimming took 4 bases from V and 6 from J, leaving 18 bases between them. The CDR3 coding sequence is TGTGCCAGCAGTTACCTTAGGGGGGGAGCGGATGGCTACACCTTC. It translates to CASSYLRGGADGYTF.

Remarks on this clone: Other DNA sequences from this sample encode an identical CDR3 as well. The chain combines TRBV2 with TRBJ2-3; 9 positions agree with TRBD2. The germline CDR1 and CDR2 sequences are SNHLY and FYNNEI. The CDR3 runs 13 residues. V lost 8 bases, J lost 6 bases, and 6 bases stayed unmatched. The CDR3 coding sequence is TGTGCCAGCCGCGGGAGGGCCGGGGATACGCAGTATTTT. Its protein product is CASRGRAGDTQYF. Drawing the rest from reference TRBV2 and TRBJ2-3, the complete variable domain is EPEVTQTPSHQVTQMGQEVILRCVPISNHLYFYWYRQILGQKVEFLVSFYNNEISEKSEIFDDQFSVERPDGSNFTLKIRSTKLEDSAMYFCASRGRAGDTQYFGPGTRLTVL.

This clone showed up many times. The chain links TRBV4-1 to TRBJ1-2; TRBD1 matches 12 bases. CDR1 and CDR2 from the germline V gene are MGHRA and YSYEKL. V shed 4 bases and J 8 bases; nucleotides not matched to a gene: 8. The CDR3 runs to 15 residues. Here the CDR3 DNA reads TGCGCCAGCAGCCCGGGGGGACAGGGGGCGCGGGGCTACACCTTC. Amino acids: CASSPGGQGARGYTF.

The chain combines TRBV5-1 with TRBJ2-1; 7 bases align to TRBD2. Germline values: CDR1 SGHRS, CDR2 YFSETQ. V shed 2 bases, J shed 5 bases, and the junction held 10 bases outside the gene matches. This CDR3 is 16 amino acids long. The chain's CDR3 is CASSFPQGGLNNEQFF. In DNA, the CDR3 is TGCGCCAGCAGCTTCCCCCAGGGAGGGTTAAACAATGAGCAGTTCTTC.

CDR3 nucleotides: TGTGCCATCAGTGAGGGGACAGGGGGCGCGGGCGAGCAGTACTTC. Translated: CAISEGTGGAGEQYF. The rearrangement joins TRBV10-3 to TRBJ2-7; TRBD1 matches 12 bases. V dropped 2 bases and J dropped 6; count of bases not matched to a gene: 5. CDR3 length equals 15 residues. CDR1 is ENHRY, CDR2 SYGVKD, per germline.

The chain links TRBV30 to TRBJ2-7, with D possibly TRBD1 on 5 matching bases. The germline V gene encodes CDR1 GTSNPN and CDR2 SVGIG (reference sequence). Between the trimmed V and J ends, which lost 4 bases and 0 bases, there was a span of 10 bases. The CDR3 extends over 13 amino acids. The CDR3 coding sequence is TGTGCCTGGACAGGCAGGGTCTCCTACGAGCAGTACTTC. Encoded protein: CAWTGRVSYEQYF.

A remark on this clone: The sample holds other DNA sequences that translate to the same CDR3. The chain links TRBV2 to TRBJ1-1; D remains unclear. The CDR3 has 14 amino acids. Between the trimmed V and J ends, which lost 4 bases and 1 base, there was a span of 10 bases. Germline V gives CDR1 SNHLY, CDR2 FYNNEI. The CDR3 DNA reads as TGTGCCAGCAGTGTTCGGACGGAGAACACTGAAGCTTTCTTT. This gives the protein CASSVRTENTEAFF. The complete variable domain, with remaining parts taken from reference TRBV2 and TRBJ1-1, reads EPEVTQTPSHQVTQMGQEVILRCVPISNHLYFYWYRQILGQKVEFLVSFYNNEISEKSEIFDDQFSVERPDGSNFTLKIRSTKLEDSAMYFCASSVRTENTEAFFGQGTRLTVV.

About this clone: At one boundary the junction diverges from the germline segment, which might be a read error. The chain uses TRBV6-1 and TRBJ2-1; perhaps TRBD2 as D (5 bases). CDR3 length: 13 residues. CDR1 and CDR2 (germline): MNHNS, SASEGT. The CDR3 protein is CASRTRVGKGLIF. CDR3 nucleotide sequence: TGTGCCAGCAGGACGAGGGTTGGAAAGGGATTGATCTTC.

The rearrangement joins TRBV7-9 to TRBJ2-3; D unresolved. Trimming removed 4 bases from V and 5 bases from J, with 4 bases in between. CDR1 and CDR2 from the germline V gene are SEHNR and FQNEAQ (reference sequence). The CDR3 runs 11 residues. The CDR3 region is CASSWEDTQYF. CDR3 in DNA: TGTGCCAGCAGCTGGGAAGATACGCAGTATTTT. Supplemented by reference TRBV7-9 and TRBJ2-3, the full variable domain reads DTGVSQNPRHKITKRGQNVTFRCDPISEHNRLYWYRQTLGQGPEFLTYFQNEAQLEKSRLLSDRFSAERPKGSFSTLEIQRTEQGDSAMYLCASSWEDTQYFGPGTRLTVL.

This chain connects TRBV28 to TRBJ1-3; D ambiguous. CDR1 is MDHEN and CDR2 is SYDVKM in the germline V gene. The CDR3 spans 14 residues. Trimming left V 4 bases short and J 3 bases short, with 10 bases between. The CDR3 DNA reads TGTGCCAGCAGTTCACATACCCGTGGAAACACCATATATTTT. This translates into CASSSHTRGNTIYF.

This chain's CDR3 is CASSKDRGPYEQYF. For the CDR3, the DNA is TGTGCCAGCAGCAAAGACAGGGGGCCCTACGAGCAGTACTTC. The chain combines TRBV21-1 with TRBJ2-7; the table's D call of TRBD1 was not tested on the DNA. TRBV21-1 is reported as a pseudogene. The CDR3 has 14 residues.

V is TRBV2 and J is TRBJ1-1; D is unresolved. The ends were cut back, 6 bases at V and 0 bases at J, with 20 bases in the middle. This CDR3 contains 17 residues. Looked up from germline, CDR1 is SNHLY and CDR2 is FYNNEI. The CDR3 reads CASRRRTTGFMNTEAFF. In DNA form, the CDR3 reads TGTGCCAGCAGGAGAAGAACGACGGGATTTATGAACACTGAAGCTTTCTTT.

The V call is TRBV27, the J call TRBJ1-1; TRBD1 is a possible D gene (6 bases). The germline gives CDR1 MNHEY, CDR2 SMNVEV (reference sequence). This CDR3 spans 16 amino acids. The V end lost 3 bases, the J end lost 0 bases, and 14 bases lay between the germline ends. The CDR3 spells CASSFRGTRMNTEAFF. In DNA, the CDR3 is TGTGCCAGCAGTTTCCGGGGGACAAGGATGAACACTGAAGCTTTCTTT.

This chain connects TRBV5-4 to TRBJ1-3; 7 bases align to TRBD1. The CDR3 contains 14 residues. Losses at the gene ends were 4 bases for V and 2 bases for J; bases not matched to a gene: 3. Germline loops: CDR1 SGHNT, CDR2 YYREEE (reference sequence). CDR3 nucleotide sequence: TGTGCCAGCAGCCAGGACAGGACTGGAAACACCATATATTTT. This gives the protein CASSQDRTGNTIYF.

This sequence joins TRBV5-5 and TRBJ1-2, with D unclear. Between the trimmed V and J ends, which lost 2 bases and 0 bases, there was a span of 11 bases. There are 15 residues in the CDR3. The germline V gene has CDR1 SGHKS and CDR2 YYEKEE (reference sequence). CDR3 residues: CASSFLERPNYGYTF. As DNA, the CDR3 is TGTGCCAGCAGCTTTCTCGAGAGGCCTAACTATGGCTACACCTTC.

J is TRBJ2-3 and V is TRBV10-3, with TRBD2 identical over 9 bases. This CDR3 contains 15 residues. Germline V gene sequence: CDR1 ENHRY, CDR2 SYGVKD. Trimming removed 10 bases from V and 5 bases from J; junction bases left unmatched: 13. CDR3 region: CATTAHLAGEDTQYF. The CDR3 DNA reads TGTGCCACCACGGCCCACTTAGCGGGGGAAGATACGCAGTATTTT.